What follows are 23 T cell receptor beta chains derived from one specimen sequenced in a study of a mutant IDH1 vaccine in newly diagnosed glioma. No cognate antigen is known for these TCRs. Time point meaning: week 23, last vaccination. It was 300 ug of mutant IDH1 20-mer peptide that made up each vaccine dose, given with topical imiquimod. Here immunoSEQ multiplex PCR was the method, and the copy in TCRdb shows in-frame clones only, minus some. The repertoire holds 60,000 or so clones, with more than 75% as singletons. The source material was PBMCs, sampled from a glioma patient whose treatment included an IDH1 peptide vaccine. These receptors were obtained from a man aged 25-45 years with glioma.

The J gene is TRBJ2-7, the V gene TRBV11-1, with a weak D call TRBD1 (5 bases). Trimming shortened V by 5 bases and J by 3 bases, and 11 bases separated the two germline ends. Germline lookup yields CDR1 SGHAT and CDR2 FQDESV (reference sequence). The CDR3 is 13 residues long. The CDR3 here is CASSVGHLYEQYF. The CDR3 nucleotides read TGTGCCAGCAGCGTCGGACATCTCTACGAGCAGTACTTC.

The chain couples TRBV15 to TRBJ2-1; TRBD2 matches at 8 bases. V lost 0 bases to trimming and J lost 6 bases; unmatched junction nucleotides: 10. CDR3 size: 17 residues. Per germline, CDR1 LNHNV and CDR2 YYDKDF (reference sequence). Here the CDR3 reads CATSRDSTGGAANEQFF. For the CDR3, the DNA is TGTGCCACCAGCAGAGATTCCACGGGGGGGGCAGCCAATGAGCAGTTCTTC. Full variable domain (rest looked up from reference TRBV15 and TRBJ2-1): DAMVIQNPRYQVTQFGKPVTLSCSQTLNHNVMYWYQQKSSQAPKLLFHYYDKDFNNEADTPDNFQSRRPNTSFCFLDIRSPGLGDTAMYLCATSRDSTGGAANEQFFGPGTRLTVL.

By share of the sample, this clone is medium-sized. This rearrangement joins TRBV5-1 to TRBJ2-7; D is unresolved. This CDR3 has 14 residues. The germline V gene has CDR1 SGHRS and CDR2 YFSETQ. Trimming took 4 bases from V and 2 from J, leaving 13 bases between them. CDR3 DNA sequence: TGCGCCAGCAGCAGCGCGGTTGGACCCTACGAGCAGTACTTC. Protein sequence: CASSSAVGPYEQYF.

The chain is built from TRBV7-8 and TRBJ2-1; 11 bases fit TRBD1. J lost 8 bases, V lost 5 bases, and 11 bases had no gene match. CDR1 is SGHVS, CDR2 FQNEAQ, per germline. CDR3 size: 16 residues. CDR3 nucleotide sequence: TGTGCCAGCAGCCTCGAGGAGGGACAGGGGGGAGATGAGCAGTTCTTC. Translated: CASSLEEGQGGDEQFF.

The chain carries TRBV7-2 and TRBJ1-2; maybe TRBD1 (5 bases). There are 13 residues in the CDR3. The V and J ends lost 4 bases and 8 bases respectively, with 14 bases between them. Germline values: CDR1 SGHTA, CDR2 FQGNSA. The CDR3 protein is CASSSGDEPGYTF. The CDR3 region has the DNA TGTGCCAGCAGCTCCGGGGACGAGCCGGGCTACACCTTC.

V gene TRBV5-4 combines with J gene TRBJ2-5, with D perhaps TRBD2 (5 bases). Looked up from germline, CDR1 is SGHNT and CDR2 is YYREEE (reference sequence). V shed 1 base and J shed 5 bases, with 15 bases lying between them. There are 15 residues in the CDR3. As DNA, the CDR3 is TGTGCCAGCAGCTTGAATGGCCAGGCGGGCGAGACCCAGTACTTC. Protein product: CASSLNGQAGETQYF.

The chain combines TRBV5-8 with TRBJ1-5; 9 nucleotides align to TRBD1. V shed 7 bases and J 4 bases; nucleotides not matched to a gene: 9. CDR1 is SGHTS, CDR2 YDEGEE, per germline. The CDR3 runs 15 residues. The CDR3 DNA sequence: TGTGCCAGCGGACTGGGACAGGGAGGTAATCAGCCCCAGCATTTT. Translating gives CASGLGQGGNQPQHF.

This chain connects TRBV9 to TRBJ2-5; 8 bases line up with TRBD2. This CDR3 has 14 residues. The germline CDR1 and CDR2 sequences are SGDLS and YYNGEE. V lost 4 bases, J lost 1 base, and 3 bases stayed unmatched. CDR3 nucleotide sequence: TGTGCCAGCAGCTCGCGGGGGGCCCAAGAGACCCAGTACTTC. It translates to CASSSRGAQETQYF.

V usage is TRBV18 and J usage is TRBJ2-2, with D perhaps matching TRBD1 or TRBD2 (5 bases each). The CDR3 totals 15 residues. Germline V gene lookup returns CDR1 KGHSH and CDR2 LQKENI. The V and J ends lost 4 bases and 6 bases respectively, with 15 bases between them. CDR3 in DNA: TGTGCCAGCTCACTCTGGGACGCACGGTCCGGGGAGCTGTTTTTT. Its translation is CASSLWDARSGELFF.

The gene calls are TRBV15 and TRBJ2-1; perhaps TRBD2 as D (6 bases). Trimming stripped 5 bases from V and 10 bases from J, with 15 bases between. Germline CDR1 LNHNV, CDR2 YYDKDF (reference sequence). The CDR3 contains 13 residues. In DNA form, the CDR3 reads TGTGCCACCAGCGCCGGATCGCGGGGAGAGCAGTTCTTC. Its protein product is CATSAGSRGEQFF.

Notes on this clone: This same CDR3 is encoded by further DNA sequences in the sample. The chain's CDR3 is CASSLSGQGAIGGGEQYF. Written as DNA, the CDR3 is TGTGCCAGCAGCTTATCTGGACAGGGGGCGATTGGAGGAGGTGAGCAGTACTTC. The V call is TRBV11-2, the J call TRBJ2-7; 11 nucleotides line up with TRBD1. In germline, CDR1 is SGHAT, CDR2 FQNNGV. The CDR3 consists of 18 residues. V shed 2 bases, J shed 7 bases, and the junction held 16 bases outside the gene matches.

The sample holds a few counts of this clone. V is TRBV30 and J is TRBJ1-1, with D unclear. The ends were cut back, 4 bases at V and 0 bases at J, with 6 bases in the middle. The CDR3 length is 12 residues. Germline values: CDR1 GTSNPN, CDR2 SVGIG (reference sequence). For the CDR3, the DNA is TGTGCCTGGAATTTGGTGAACACTGAAGCTTTCTTT. Its translation: CAWNLVNTEAFF.

The CDR3 nucleotides read TGTGCCAGCAGCCCGGACAGGGCAAATATATGGACCTACAATGAGCAGTTCTTC. Translating gives CASSPDRANIWTYNEQFF. This chain joins TRBV11-2 and TRBJ2-1; 8 nucleotides align to TRBD1. Germline-derived CDR1 and CDR2 are SGHAT and FQNNGV. The CDR3 has 18 residues. V was clipped by 5 bases and J by 2 bases; unmatched bases: 14.

The chain is built from TRBV11-3 and TRBJ2-5, with 7 bases fitting TRBD1. CDR3 length: 15 residues. CDR1 SGHNT and CDR2 YENEEA come from the germline V gene. After removal of 5 bases from V and 2 bases from J, the junction contained 8 bases not matched to a gene. The CDR3: CASSPGTASQETQYF. The CDR3 DNA reads TGTGCCAGCAGCCCAGGGACAGCGAGTCAAGAGACCCAGTACTTC.

The rearrangement links TRBV14 to TRBJ2-4; either TRBD1 or TRBD2 may supply D (5 bases each). The CDR3 has 18 residues. Trimming left V 4 bases short and J 3 bases short, with 22 bases between. Germline CDR1 and CDR2: SGHDN and FVKESK. CDR3 residues: CASSPPGTGPRGKNIQYF. In nucleotides, the CDR3 is TGTGCCAGCAGCCCTCCTGGAACGGGGCCGAGGGGCAAAAACATTCAGTACTTC.

This clone was counted once. V gene TRBV7-8 combines with J gene TRBJ1-4; D ambiguous. V lost 2 bases and J 8 bases, leaving 3 bases between the germline ends. Germline-derived CDR1 and CDR2 are SGHVS and FQNEAQ. The CDR3 loop spans 11 amino acids. CDR3 bases: TGTGCCAGCAGCTTATGGGAAAAACTGTTTTTT. This codes for CASSLWEKLFF.

This chain connects TRBV5-1 to TRBJ2-6; D unresolved. Trimming pared 4 bases from V and 0 bases from J, leaving 8 bases between. CDR1 SGHRS and CDR2 YFSETQ come from the germline V gene. The CDR3 is 15 amino acids. Here the CDR3 DNA reads TGCGCCAGCAGCCCGGGTGACTCTGGGGCCAACGTCCTGACTTTC. Translation: CASSPGDSGANVLTF. Together with reference TRBV5-1 and TRBJ2-6, the CDR3 gives the full variable domain: KAGVTQTPRYLIKTRGQQVTLSCSPISGHRSVSWYQQTPGQGLQFLFEYFSETQRNKGNFPGRFSGRQFSNSRSEMNVSTLELGDSALYLCASSPGDSGANVLTFGAGSRLTVL.

The chain links TRBV7-9 to TRBJ2-4; D not certain. Looked up from germline, CDR1 is SEHNR and CDR2 is FQNEAQ (reference sequence). The CDR3 totals 14 residues. V lost 5 bases and J lost 0, with 8 bases in between. The CDR3 region is CASSLLEAKNIQYF. The CDR3, as DNA: TGTGCCAGCAGCCTCTTAGAAGCCAAAAACATTCAGTACTTC.

The genes are TRBV2 and TRBJ2-7; 10 bases line up with TRBD1. The CDR3 totals 13 residues. V gave up 10 bases and J gave up 3 bases; unmatched junction bases: 6. Germline V CDR1 and CDR2: SNHLY, FYNNEI. CDR3 amino acids: CAIKTGGIYEQYF. The CDR3 DNA reads TGTGCCATCAAGACAGGGGGCATCTACGAGCAGTACTTC.

The J gene is TRBJ1-2, the V gene TRBV5-5, with D possibly matching TRBD1 (5 bases). V was trimmed by 7 bases and J by 2 bases, leaving 15 bases between them. The CDR3 consists of 14 residues. Germline CDR1 reads SGHKS; CDR2 reads YYEKEE (reference sequence). In DNA form, the CDR3 reads TGTGCCAGCTTTTCCAGGACAAGCAACTATGGCTACACCTTC. Translating it yields CASFSRTSNYGYTF. The whole variable domain, remainder taken from reference TRBV5-5 and TRBJ1-2, is DAGVTQSPTHLIKTRGQQVTLRCSPISGHKSVSWYQQVLGQGPQFIFQYYEKEERGRGNFPDRFSARQFPNYSSELNVNALLLGDSALYLCASFSRTSNYGYTFGSGTRLTVV.

This clone was seen a handful of times. DNA of the CDR3: TGCGCCAGCAGTGAGTTTACAACTAGGGCTTTGAACACTGAAGCTTTCTTT. Translating it yields CASSEFTTRALNTEAFF. V is TRBV10-2 and J is TRBJ1-1; the D is unclear. V lost 1 base, J lost 0 bases, and 15 bases lay in between. The CDR3 spans 17 residues. Per the germline V gene, CDR1 is WSHSY and CDR2 is SAAADI.

This chain connects TRBV4-1 to TRBJ2-1; D might be TRBD1 (6 bases). CDR1 is MGHRA, CDR2 YSYEKL, per germline. The CDR3 has 20 amino acids. V gave up 4 bases and J gave up 0 bases, with 25 bases separating them. Here the CDR3 reads CASSPKVRGSSTSSYNEQFF. The CDR3 coding sequence is TGCGCCAGCAGCCCCAAGGTGAGGGGGAGCAGTACTAGCTCCTACAATGAGCAGTTCTTC.

The V call is TRBV7-8, the J call TRBJ2-5, with TRBD2 matching 7 bases. The V and J ends lost 1 base and 1 base, in that order; junction bases with no gene match: 3. The CDR3 consists of 15 residues. Germline CDR1 and CDR2: SGHVS and FQNEAQ. The CDR3, as DNA: TGTGCCAGCAGCTTAGGGGAGGGGATCCAAGAGACCCAGTACTTC. Amino acid sequence: CASSLGEGIQETQYF.